A selection of T cell receptor beta chains follows, all from one sample in a study of CD8 T cells in Susac syndrome. TCRdb fed the immunoSEQ multiplex PCR reads into MiXCR, producing one record per CDR3 protein. The sample records roughly 160,000 distinct CDR3 sequences, more than 95% being singletons. Sequences were obtained from CD4+ T cells from PBMCs. Source of these receptors: a human donor with Susac syndrome. Each CDR3 is given with its conserved first and last residue.

v_call: TRBV2; j_call: TRBJ1-2; cdr3_aa: CASTQTRKIATF
v_call: TRBV7-2; j_call: TRBJ1-5; cdr3_aa: CASSPQRGQPQHF
v_call: TRBV28; j_call: TRBJ1-1; cdr3_aa: CAARDSKNTEAFF
v_call: TRBV2; j_call: TRBJ1-5; cdr3_aa: CASSIDRSSNQPQHF
v_call: TRBV24-1; j_call: TRBJ2-2; cdr3_aa: CATSDSDRDGGELFF
v_call: TRBV6-5; j_call: TRBJ2-1; cdr3_aa: CASTPGGTGVDEQFF
v_call: TRBV9; j_call: TRBJ2-1; cdr3_aa: CASSPESGGWYNEQFF
v_call: TRBV15; j_call: TRBJ2-6; cdr3_aa: CATSPQEYSGANVLTF
v_call: TRBV2; j_call: TRBJ2-2; cdr3_aa: CASMQGATSTGELFF
v_call: TRBV27; j_call: TRBJ2-1; cdr3_aa: CASSLRVGVPSDNEQFF
v_call: TRBV10-2; j_call: TRBJ2-7; cdr3_aa: CASSELDYEQYF
v_call: TRBV7-9; j_call: TRBJ2-2; cdr3_aa: CASSPRFAADTGELFF
v_call: TRBV5-1; j_call: TRBJ2-7; cdr3_aa: CASSFSYVQYF
v_call: TRBV12-3/TRBV12-4; j_call: TRBJ1-1; cdr3_aa: CAAVQGNTEAFF
v_call: TRBV30; j_call: TRBJ2-7; cdr3_aa: CAWSADRGGEQYF
v_call: TRBV4-1; j_call: TRBJ1-5; cdr3_aa: CASSQDWGSNQPQHF
v_call: TRBV12-3/TRBV12-4; j_call: TRBJ2-2; cdr3_aa: CASSFPDRGPGELFF
v_call: TRBV20-1; j_call: TRBJ2-1; cdr3_aa: CSAKGGVGSDNEQFF
v_call: TRBV10-3; j_call: TRBJ2-5; cdr3_aa: CAISESSGRDQETQYF
v_call: TRBV11-3; j_call: TRBJ2-7; cdr3_aa: CASSPEGRGEQYF
v_call: TRBV12-5; j_call: TRBJ2-1; cdr3_aa: CASGPPGVPTSEQFF
v_call: TRBV12-3/TRBV12-4; j_call: TRBJ2-1; cdr3_aa: CASSLAGARQRYNEQFF
v_call: TRBV25-1; j_call: TRBJ1-1; cdr3_aa: CASSELREAFF
v_call: TRBV11-2; j_call: TRBJ2-2; cdr3_aa: CASSLYPASGSVGTGELFF
v_call: TRBV5-4; j_call: TRBJ2-1; cdr3_aa: CASRPGPKLGEQFF
v_call: TRBV7-9; j_call: TRBJ2-1; cdr3_aa: CASSLDNLEQFF
v_call: TRBV24-1; j_call: TRBJ2-1; cdr3_aa: CATSDSTGGQPFF
v_call: TRBV7-8; j_call: TRBJ1-2; cdr3_aa: CASSSRLGQGLIGYTF
v_call: TRBV30; j_call: TRBJ1-1; cdr3_aa: CAWSVMVNTEAFF
v_call: TRBV12-5; j_call: TRBJ2-2; cdr3_aa: CASGLGPGELFF
v_call: TRBV3-1; j_call: TRBJ1-2; cdr3_aa: CASSRGQGGGYTF
v_call: TRBV5-4; j_call: TRBJ2-1; cdr3_aa: CASSFATPPNEQFF
v_call: TRBV15; j_call: TRBJ2-3; cdr3_aa: CATSKSGWTDTQYF
v_call: TRBV6-2/TRBV6-3; j_call: TRBJ2-2; cdr3_aa: CASSYSTQITNTGELFF
v_call: TRBV5-1; j_call: TRBJ2-3; cdr3_aa: CASSPAAADTQYF
v_call: TRBV2; j_call: TRBJ1-2; cdr3_aa: CASSDTTANYGYTF
v_call: TRBV6-6; j_call: TRBJ2-4; cdr3_aa: CASSSAQGPKNIQYF
v_call: TRBV29-1; j_call: TRBJ1-4; cdr3_aa: CSVVVSAEKLFF
v_call: TRBV10-3; j_call: TRBJ2-1; cdr3_aa: CAIRGLAKQFF
v_call: TRBV2; j_call: TRBJ2-5; cdr3_aa: CASTRRQVRIGETQYF
v_call: TRBV3-1; j_call: TRBJ1-5; cdr3_aa: CASSQDPWQPQHF
v_call: TRBV30; j_call: TRBJ2-5; cdr3_aa: CAWSDSVAVAQYF
v_call: TRBV7-9; j_call: TRBJ2-4; cdr3_aa: CASSSPGERDKNIQYF
v_call: TRBV28; j_call: TRBJ2-7; cdr3_aa: CASSLPTAYEQYF
v_call: TRBV28; j_call: TRBJ2-6; cdr3_aa: CASSSPMGGASGSTPGANVLTF
v_call: TRBV5-1; j_call: TRBJ1-4; cdr3_aa: CASSLAQGAGEKLFF
v_call: TRBV2; j_call: TRBJ2-3; cdr3_aa: CASSAGTIGTQYF
v_call: TRBV15; j_call: TRBJ1-4; cdr3_aa: CATSRKQGTNEKLFF
v_call: TRBV2; j_call: TRBJ2-1; cdr3_aa: CASSEWGTYNEQFF
v_call: TRBV7-2; j_call: TRBJ2-5; cdr3_aa: CASSSEETGTQYF
v_call: TRBV27; j_call: TRBJ2-1; cdr3_aa: CASSLRVRLGRDNEQFF
v_call: TRBV2; j_call: TRBJ2-1; cdr3_aa: CASRVVSYNEQFF
v_call: TRBV3-1; j_call: TRBJ2-1; cdr3_aa: CASSQEVPSGLYNEQFF
v_call: TRBV6-1; j_call: TRBJ2-5; cdr3_aa: CASSVLQETQYF
v_call: TRBV2; j_call: TRBJ2-7; cdr3_aa: CAYLRGVTSEQYF
v_call: TRBV21-1; j_call: TRBJ2-3; cdr3_aa: CASSKQMGRATDTQYF